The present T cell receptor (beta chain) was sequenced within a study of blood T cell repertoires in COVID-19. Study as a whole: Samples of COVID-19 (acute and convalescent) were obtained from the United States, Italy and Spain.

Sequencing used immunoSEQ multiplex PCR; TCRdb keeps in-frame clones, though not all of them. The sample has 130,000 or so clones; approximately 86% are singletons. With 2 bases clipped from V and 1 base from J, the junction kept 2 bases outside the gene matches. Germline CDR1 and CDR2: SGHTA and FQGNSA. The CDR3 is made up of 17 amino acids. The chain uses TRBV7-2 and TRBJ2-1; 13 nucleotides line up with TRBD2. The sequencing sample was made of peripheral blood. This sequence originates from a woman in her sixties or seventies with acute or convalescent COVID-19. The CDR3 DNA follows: TGTGCCAGCAGCTTAAGGACTAGCGGGGGTTCCTACAATGAGCAGTTCTTC. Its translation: CASSLRTSGGSYNEQFF.